This T cell receptor beta chain originates from a study of blood T cell repertoires in COVID-19. Comment on this clone: This CDR3 is also generated by other DNA sequences in the sample.

Here immunoSEQ multiplex PCR was the method, and the copy in TCRdb shows in-frame clones only, minus some. Of roughly 250,000 clones detected, approximately 86% appear once; the ten largest clones hold under 6.5%. The ends were cut back, 1 base at V and 7 bases at J, with 14 bases in the middle. This CDR3 spans 15 amino acids. The germline gives CDR1 SGHTA, CDR2 FQGNSA. The V and J genes are TRBV7-2 and TRBJ1-5; D perhaps matches TRBD1 (5 bases). This receptor was taken from a woman aged 25 to 45 with acute COVID-19. Sequencing was done on a sample of PBMCs or T cells enriched from blood (not recorded which). The CDR3 nucleotides are TGTGCCAGCAGCTTAGGGGGGACGGGGGGGCAGCCCCAGCATTTT. Protein: CASSLGGTGGQPQHF.